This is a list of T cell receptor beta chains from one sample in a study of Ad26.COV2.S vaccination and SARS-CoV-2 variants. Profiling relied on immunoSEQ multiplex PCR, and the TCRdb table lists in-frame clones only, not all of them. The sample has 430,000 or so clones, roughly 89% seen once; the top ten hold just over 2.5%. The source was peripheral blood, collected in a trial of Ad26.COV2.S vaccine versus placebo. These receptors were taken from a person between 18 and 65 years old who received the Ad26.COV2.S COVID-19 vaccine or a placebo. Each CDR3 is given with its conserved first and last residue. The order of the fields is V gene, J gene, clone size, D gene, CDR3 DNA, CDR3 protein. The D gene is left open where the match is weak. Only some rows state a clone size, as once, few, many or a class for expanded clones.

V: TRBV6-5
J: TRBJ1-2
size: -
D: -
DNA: TGTGCCAGCCAACGCGGCGGGGGCTATGGCTACACCTTC
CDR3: CASQRGGGYGYTF

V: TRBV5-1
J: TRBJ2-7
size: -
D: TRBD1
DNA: TGCGCCAGCAGCCGGGACAGAGCCTACGAGCAGTACTTC
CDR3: CASSRDRAYEQYF

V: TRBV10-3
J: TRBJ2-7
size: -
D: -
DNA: TGTGCCATCAGACAGGGTGGCCACGAGCAGTACTTC
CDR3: CAIRQGGHEQYF

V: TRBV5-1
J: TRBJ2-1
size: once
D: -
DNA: TGCGCCAGCAGCATTGGATCGAGAACTTACAATGAGCAGTTCTTC
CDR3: CASSIGSRTYNEQFF

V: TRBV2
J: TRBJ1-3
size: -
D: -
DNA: TGTGCCAGCAGTGACTGGTACACCATATATTTT
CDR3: CASSDWYTIYF

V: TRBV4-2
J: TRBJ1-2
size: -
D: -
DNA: TGTGCCAGCAGCCTAGAGGGTATTGGAATCGGCTACACCTTC
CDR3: CASSLEGIGIGYTF

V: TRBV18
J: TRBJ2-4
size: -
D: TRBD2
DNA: TGTGCCAGCTCACTAGCGGGAGTTGGCAAAAACATTCAGTACTTC
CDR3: CASSLAGVGKNIQYF

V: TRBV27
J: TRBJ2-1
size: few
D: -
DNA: TGTGCCAGCAGCCTCCAAAGGGTTCTCTCCTACAATGAGCAGTTCTTC
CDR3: CASSLQRVLSYNEQFF

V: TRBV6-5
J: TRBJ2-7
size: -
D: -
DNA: TGTGCCAGCAGACTAGCAGGGAGCTCCTACGAGCAGTACTTC
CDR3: CASRLAGSSYEQYF

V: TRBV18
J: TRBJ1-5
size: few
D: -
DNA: TGTGCCAGCTCACCACCGGGAGCAACCTGGGATCAGCCCCAGCATTTT
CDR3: CASSPPGATWDQPQHF

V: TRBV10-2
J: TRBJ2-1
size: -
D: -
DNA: TGCGCCAGCAGTGTTTCGGACCCCAATGAGCAGTTCTTC
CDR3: CASSVSDPNEQFF

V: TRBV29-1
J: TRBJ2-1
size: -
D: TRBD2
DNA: TGCAGCGTTGAAGATTGGCGGGAGGACCGGAATGAGCAGTTCTTC
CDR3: CSVEDWREDRNEQFF

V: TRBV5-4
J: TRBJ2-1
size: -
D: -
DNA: TGTGCCAGCAGCATAGAGAGTCCCGGTGAGCAGTTCTTC
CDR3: CASSIESPGEQFF

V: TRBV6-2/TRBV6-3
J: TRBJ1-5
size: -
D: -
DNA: TGTGCCAGCAGTACCCGACCCGTCCCTCAGCCCCAGCATTTT
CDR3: CASSTRPVPQPQHF

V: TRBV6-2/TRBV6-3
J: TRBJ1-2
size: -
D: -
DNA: TGTGCCAGCAGCGAGGCCGCCGGGCGCCCCTATGGCTACACCTTC
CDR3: CASSEAAGRPYGYTF

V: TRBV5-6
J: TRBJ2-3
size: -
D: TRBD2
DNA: TGTGCCAGCAGCTTTCTACTAGCGGGGGGGCAGGCAGATACGCAGTATTTT
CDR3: CASSFLLAGGQADTQYF